This T cell receptor (beta chain) was captured in a study of cytomegalovirus exposure and HLA in healthy donors. Study information: Within the Caucasian-associated ancestry cluster were around 81% of the 398 genotyped donors. Study-level findings and limits: Among TCR beta chains, those listed as cytomegalovirus-associated numbered about 160.

Trimming left V 6 bases short and J 4 bases short, with 8 bases between. The CDR3 is 12 residues long. Germline assignment: CDR1 LNHDA and CDR2 SQIVND (reference sequence). The PCR contained 60 Vbeta and 13 Jbeta primers. The repertoire was sequenced with immunoSEQ multiplex PCR; TCRdb's copy has only in-frame clones and lacks some. The sample has about 160,000 clones; 80% to 85% are singletons. Note on this clone: The antigen is undetermined.

The sample comprised PBMCs. This clonotype was obtained from a boy aged 2 to 10 in good health and CMV-seronegative. The chain carries TRBV19 and TRBJ2-3; no firm D call. In nucleotides, the CDR3 is TGTGCCAGTAGCGTTAGAGCAGATACGCAGTATTTT. Its translation: CASSVRADTQYF.